A selection of T cell receptor beta chains follows, all from one sample in a study of blood T cell repertoires in COVID-19. Generated by immunoSEQ multiplex PCR, the TCRdb table keeps only in-frame clones and is missing some. The sample includes approximately 56,000 clones, around four fifths seen only once; the top ten take over 10%. The source material was peripheral blood. The receptors come from a woman older than 75 with acute or convalescent COVID-19. Both conserved end residues are part of each CDR3. The D gene is left open where the match is weak. The size entry is marked missing in some rows and otherwise reads once, few, many or a size class.

clone size: NA; D gene: TRBD1; V gene: TRBV24-1; J gene: TRBJ2-3; CDR3 DNA: TGTGCCACCAGTGATCTGGGACAGGGGGCCGGAGATACGCAGTATTTT; CDR3 protein: CATSDLGQGAGDTQYF
clone size: NA; D gene: TRBD1; V gene: TRBV5-1; J gene: TRBJ1-2; CDR3 DNA: TGCGCCAGCAGCTGGGGACAGGGGGTCTCCTCTGGCTACACCTTC; CDR3 protein: CASSWGQGVSSGYTF
clone size: few; D gene: TRBD1; V gene: TRBV19; J gene: TRBJ1-5; CDR3 DNA: TGTGCCAGTAGTACGAGACAGGGGGCAGGTCAGCCCCAGCATTTT; CDR3 protein: CASSTRQGAGQPQHF
clone size: NA; D gene: NA; V gene: TRBV3-1/TRBV3-2; J gene: TRBJ1-2; CDR3 DNA: TGTGCCAGCAGCCCCCTTTTCGACACCCCTTGGGGCTACACCTTC; CDR3 protein: CASSPLFDTPWGYTF
clone size: NA; D gene: TRBD1; V gene: TRBV19; J gene: TRBJ1-5; CDR3 DNA: TGTGCCAGTAGTATCGGGGCAATCCCAGGGGGTAGCGATCAGCCCCAGCATTTT; CDR3 protein: CASSIGAIPGGSDQPQHF
clone size: few; D gene: NA; V gene: TRBV6-5; J gene: TRBJ1-2; CDR3 DNA: TGTGCCAGCAGTCTGACAGAGTATGGCTACACCTTC; CDR3 protein: CASSLTEYGYTF
clone size: NA; D gene: TRBD1; V gene: TRBV19; J gene: TRBJ2-5; CDR3 DNA: TGTGCCAGTAGTAAGGTAGCAGGGGGCACTTGGGAGACCCAGTACTTC; CDR3 protein: CASSKVAGGTWETQYF
clone size: NA; D gene: TRBD1; V gene: TRBV5-6; J gene: TRBJ2-7; CDR3 DNA: TGTGCCAGCAGCATCGGGACAGGGCGGAGGTACGAGCAGTACTTC; CDR3 protein: CASSIGTGRRYEQYF
clone size: NA; D gene: NA; V gene: TRBV6-5; J gene: TRBJ1-1; CDR3 DNA: TGTGCCAGCAGTACACAACAAGTGAACACTGAAGCTTTCTTT; CDR3 protein: CASSTQQVNTEAFF
clone size: NA; D gene: NA; V gene: TRBV19; J gene: TRBJ1-1; CDR3 DNA: TGTGCCACAGGGCATTACACTGAAGCTTTCTTT; CDR3 protein: CATGHYTEAFF
clone size: NA; D gene: NA; V gene: TRBV5-6; J gene: TRBJ1-3; CDR3 DNA: TGTGCCAGCAGCTTGGGACAGGTTGTAGGAAACACCATATATTTT; CDR3 protein: CASSLGQVVGNTIYF
clone size: NA; D gene: NA; V gene: TRBV18; J gene: TRBJ1-1; CDR3 DNA: TGTGCCAGCTCGCCCTCCGAGGCCGGGAGGAACACTGAAGCTTTCTTT; CDR3 protein: CASSPSEAGRNTEAFF
clone size: NA; D gene: TRBD1; V gene: TRBV19; J gene: TRBJ1-6; CDR3 DNA: TGTGCCAGTGCCGAGGGACAGGGAGTCAGTGGGTTAAATTCACCCCTCCACTTT; CDR3 protein: CASAEGQGVSGLNSPLHF
clone size: NA; D gene: NA; V gene: TRBV10-1; J gene: TRBJ2-5; CDR3 DNA: TGCGCCAGCAGTGAGTCCGGGGTAGAGACCCAGTACTTC; CDR3 protein: CASSESGVETQYF
clone size: NA; D gene: NA; V gene: TRBV3-1/TRBV3-2; J gene: TRBJ1-1; CDR3 DNA: TGTGCCAGCAGCCAGACAACTCAAAACACTGAAGCTTTCTTT; CDR3 protein: CASSQTTQNTEAFF
clone size: few; D gene: NA; V gene: TRBV10-2; J gene: TRBJ1-4; CDR3 DNA: TGCGCCAGCAGTGAACAGGGAGCAACTAATGAAAAACTGTTTTTT; CDR3 protein: CASSEQGATNEKLFF
clone size: NA; D gene: NA; V gene: TRBV7-9; J gene: TRBJ2-3; CDR3 DNA: TGTGCCAGCTCCGCAGGGGTATTAAAAGATACGCAGTATTTT; CDR3 protein: CASSAGVLKDTQYF
clone size: NA; D gene: NA; V gene: TRBV20-1; J gene: TRBJ1-2; CDR3 DNA: TGCAGTGCTAGTGCCAGGGAGGTTGGTTACACCTTC; CDR3 protein: CSASAREVGYTF
clone size: NA; D gene: NA; V gene: TRBV7-9; J gene: TRBJ1-1; CDR3 DNA: TGTGCCAGCAGCCCCAGCATTGGGCTTGGAACTGAAGCTTTCTTT; CDR3 protein: CASSPSIGLGTEAFF
clone size: NA; D gene: TRBD2; V gene: TRBV5-4; J gene: TRBJ2-7; CDR3 DNA: TGTGCCAGCAGCTCTGCCCCCGGGACTAGCGGGGGGGCCCACGAGCAGTACTTC; CDR3 protein: CASSSAPGTSGGAHEQYF
clone size: once; D gene: NA; V gene: TRBV7-9; J gene: TRBJ2-7; CDR3 DNA: TGTGCCAGCAGCACTCTACAGGGAAACCGCGGCGAGCAGTACTTC; CDR3 protein: CASSTLQGNRGEQYF
clone size: NA; D gene: TRBD2; V gene: TRBV19; J gene: TRBJ2-3; CDR3 DNA: TGTGCCAGTAGTATAGGTTATGTTGGGACTAGCGGGGGGGCTAGGGATACGCAGTATTTT; CDR3 protein: CASSIGYVGTSGGARDTQYF
clone size: once; D gene: TRBD2; V gene: TRBV24-1; J gene: TRBJ2-1; CDR3 DNA: TGTGCCACCAGTGGTCTAGCGGGGGGGCTTTCCTACAATGAGCAGTTCTTC; CDR3 protein: CATSGLAGGLSYNEQFF
clone size: NA; D gene: TRBD1; V gene: TRBV7-2; J gene: TRBJ1-2; CDR3 DNA: TGTGCCAGCAGCTTAGGACCCCTAGGGCAGGGGGGCGGAGGCTACACCTTC; CDR3 protein: CASSLGPLGQGGGGYTF
clone size: few; D gene: NA; V gene: TRBV7-2; J gene: TRBJ1-6; CDR3 DNA: TGTGCCAGCAGCCCTTACACGTATAATTCACCCCTCCACTTT; CDR3 protein: CASSPYTYNSPLHF
clone size: NA; D gene: NA; V gene: TRBV5-6; J gene: TRBJ1-6; CDR3 DNA: TGTGCCAGCAGCTGGGGGCCCAATTCACCCCTCCACTTT; CDR3 protein: CASSWGPNSPLHF
clone size: NA; D gene: TRBD2; V gene: TRBV5-4; J gene: TRBJ2-7; CDR3 DNA: TGTGCCAGCAGAACGGGACGGGCGGAGCGGGGGGCGTACGAGCAGTACTTC; CDR3 protein: CASRTGRAERGAYEQYF
clone size: NA; D gene: TRBD2; V gene: TRBV7-9; J gene: TRBJ2-7; CDR3 DNA: TGTGCCAGCAGCTTAGAAGCGGGGCGGGGCCACGAGCAGTACTTC; CDR3 protein: CASSLEAGRGHEQYF
clone size: NA; D gene: NA; V gene: TRBV19; J gene: TRBJ1-1; CDR3 DNA: TGTGCCAGTAGTAAAATAGATACTGAAGCTTTCTTT; CDR3 protein: CASSKIDTEAFF
clone size: NA; D gene: NA; V gene: TRBV3-1/TRBV3-2; J gene: TRBJ1-3; CDR3 DNA: TGTGCCAGCAGCCAAGGCCAGGGGAGAGGAAACACCATATATTTT; CDR3 protein: CASSQGQGRGNTIYF
clone size: NA; D gene: NA; V gene: TRBV5-1; J gene: TRBJ2-1; CDR3 DNA: TGCGCCAGCAGCTTGGCGGGACTGGGGAACAATGAGCAGTTCTTC; CDR3 protein: CASSLAGLGNNEQFF
clone size: NA; D gene: NA; V gene: TRBV9; J gene: TRBJ2-6; CDR3 DNA: TGTGCCAGCAGCGCCGCTACTGGGGCCAACGTCCTGACTTTC; CDR3 protein: CASSAATGANVLTF
clone size: NA; D gene: TRBD1; V gene: TRBV9; J gene: TRBJ1-2; CDR3 DNA: TGTGCCAGCAGCCGTAGGGGGCAGGAGTATGGCTACACCTTC; CDR3 protein: CASSRRGQEYGYTF
clone size: NA; D gene: NA; V gene: TRBV6-5; J gene: TRBJ2-5; CDR3 DNA: TGTGCCAGCAGTTACAGGCGGACTCATCAAGAGACCCAGTACTTC; CDR3 protein: CASSYRRTHQETQYF
clone size: NA; D gene: NA; V gene: TRBV6-5; J gene: TRBJ2-7; CDR3 DNA: TGTGCCAGCAGCGCCGGGGCAGGGGCCTACGAGCAGTACTTC; CDR3 protein: CASSAGAGAYEQYF
clone size: NA; D gene: TRBD1; V gene: TRBV29-1; J gene: TRBJ1-1; CDR3 DNA: TGCAGCGCCAACACACAGGGGACGGGCACTGAAGCTTTCTTT; CDR3 protein: CSANTQGTGTEAFF
clone size: NA; D gene: NA; V gene: TRBV5-1; J gene: TRBJ2-6; CDR3 DNA: TGCGCCAGCAGCTTGGCTACTCCCGGGGCCAACGTCCTGACTTTC; CDR3 protein: CASSLATPGANVLTF
clone size: few; D gene: NA; V gene: TRBV19; J gene: TRBJ1-5; CDR3 DNA: TGTGCCAGTAGTCGACAGGTAGCGAATAGCAATCAGCCCCAGCATTTT; CDR3 protein: CASSRQVANSNQPQHF
clone size: NA; D gene: NA; V gene: TRBV3-1/TRBV3-2; J gene: TRBJ2-2; CDR3 DNA: TGTGCCAGCAGCCAACGTCCCGGGGAGCTGTTTTTT; CDR3 protein: CASSQRPGELFF